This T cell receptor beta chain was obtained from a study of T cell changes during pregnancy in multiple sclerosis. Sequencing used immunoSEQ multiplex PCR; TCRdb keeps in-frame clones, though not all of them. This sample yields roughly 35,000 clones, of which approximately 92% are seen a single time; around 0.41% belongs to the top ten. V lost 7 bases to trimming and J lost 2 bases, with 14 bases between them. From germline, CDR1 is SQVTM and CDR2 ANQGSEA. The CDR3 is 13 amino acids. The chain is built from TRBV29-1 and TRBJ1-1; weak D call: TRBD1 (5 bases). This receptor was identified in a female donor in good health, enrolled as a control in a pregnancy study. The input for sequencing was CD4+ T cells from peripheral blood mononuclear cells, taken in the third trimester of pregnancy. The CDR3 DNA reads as TGCAGCGCCCAGGGCGACGGAAACACTGAAGCTTTCTTT. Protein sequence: CSAQGDGNTEAFF.